The present T cell receptor beta chain was sequenced within a study of blood T cell repertoires in COVID-19. At the level of the study: PBMCs, B-cell-depleted T cells, or T cells provided the cDNA or gDNA that made up the material.

Methods used by the authors: Nucleated cell number was recorded as an estimate derived from reference gene primer amplification. Clones were sequenced by immunoSEQ multiplex PCR, and TCRdb holds only the in-frame ones, with some missing. The D gene and trimming were derived from the DNA, and the V and J assignments and clone size from that table. This sample has 150,000 to 200,000 clones, with about 82% found just once. The CDR3 totals 14 residues. The V end was cut by 2 bases, the J end by 2 bases, with 8 bases between. The V gene's germline CDR1 is WNHNN and CDR2 SYGVQD (reference sequence). The material sequenced was peripheral blood. This receptor was taken from a man between 65 and 85 years old with active or convalescent COVID-19. The V gene is TRBV10-1, the J gene TRBJ2-3; D is unresolved. The CDR3: CASSEGWATDTQYF. The DNA for the CDR3 is TGCGCCAGCAGTGAGGGTTGGGCCACAGATACGCAGTATTTT.